This T cell receptor beta chain originates from a study of cytomegalovirus exposure and HLA in healthy donors. PCR involved 60 Vbeta and 13 Jbeta primers. The assay was immunoSEQ multiplex PCR, and TCRdb's table has in-frame clones only and misses some. The sample carries a few hundred thousand clones, around 89% recorded once. V shed 2 bases and J 6 bases; nucleotides not matched to a gene: 4. The CDR3 contains 14 residues. The germline V gene encodes CDR1 MNHEY and CDR2 SMNVEV (reference sequence). The clonotype was recovered from a woman younger than 30 in good health and CMV-seronegative. This chain connects TRBV27 to TRBJ2-7, with TRBD1 identical over 10 bases. Sequenced input: PBMCs. The DNA of the CDR3 is TGTGCCAGCAGTTTACGGACAGGGGGACTCGAGCAGTACTTC. As protein: CASSLRTGGLEQYF.